The clone carrying this T cell receptor beta chain has a count of ten or more. Its cognate antigen is unknown. Attachment of unique molecular identifiers was made to individual cDNA molecules. TCRdb recomputed calls from the 5' RACE reads with MiXCR, one row per CDR3 protein. The table has around 50,000 distinct CDR3 sequences, roughly 4% seen once. Trimming took off 7 bases at V and 5 bases at J, with 12 bases between the two ends. The CDR3 sequence is 13 residues long. The data belong to a study of early T cells in non-severe SARS-CoV-2 infection. Background on the study: Bulk RNA isolated from unsorted whole blood underwent sequencing; chains were not paired.

Study-wide findings and caveats: Anti-spike CD8 responses were favored by VDJdb matching, which missed private and CD4 specificities.

The sequenced sample was whole blood. The sequence was obtained from an adult who was a healthcare worker with PCR-confirmed SARS-CoV-2 infection or an uninfected control (not recorded which). V is TRBV12-3 or TRBV12-4 and J is TRBJ2-1, with D possibly TRBD2 on 6 matching bases. CDR3 sequence: CASTRDSNNEQFF. The DNA of the CDR3 is TGTGCCAGCACTCGGGACTCGAACAATGAGCAGTTCTTC.